The 18 T cell receptor beta chains below all came from one sample that was sequenced in a study of shared T cell receptors in the human thymus. TCRdb keeps only in-frame clones here, not all; method: immunoSEQ multiplex PCR. The sample has approximately 660,000 clones, approximately 88% seen once; the top ten hold about 0.01%. These same data were also listed under a study on human thymus T cells.

What was sequenced was thymocytes. All receptors come from a boy in the first two years of life with a congenital heart defect.

The chain has TRBV12-5 and TRBJ2-3, with 8 bases lining up with TRBD2. The CDR3 runs to 15 residues. The germline V gene has CDR1 LGHNT and CDR2 FRNRAP. The V segment lost 7 bases and the J segment 2 bases; nucleotides outside the gene matches: 8. The CDR3 reads CASVDGRAITDTQYF. CDR3 nucleotides: TGTGCTAGTGTCGACGGGAGGGCCATCACAGATACGCAGTATTTT.

This chain links TRBV6-6 with TRBJ2-7; D not resolved. CDR3 length: 12 residues. Germline CDR1 and CDR2: MNHNY and SVGAGI (reference sequence). Trimming took 6 bases from V and 12 from J, leaving 18 bases between them. The CDR3 region is CASSPNKEVGYF. CDR3 DNA sequence: TGTGCCAGCAGCCCGAATAAAGAGGTGGGGTACTTC.

This chain connects TRBV11-3 to TRBJ2-7, with 7 bases matching TRBD1. In germline, CDR1 is SGHNT, CDR2 YENEEA. Trimming cost V 1 base and J 3 bases; bases outside gene matches: 9. The CDR3 runs to 16 residues. The CDR3 region has the DNA TGTGCCAGCAGCTTAGGACCGGGACAGCTTAACTACGAGCAGTACTTC. It translates to CASSLGPGQLNYEQYF.

The rearrangement links TRBV30 to TRBJ2-3, with 7 bases that match TRBD2. Germline CDR1 reads GTSNPN; CDR2 reads SVGIG (reference sequence). The CDR3 consists of 14 residues. J was trimmed by 5 bases and V by 7 bases; bases with no gene match: 12. The CDR3 bases are TGTGCCTCGAGGGAGGGCTGTAAGGGAGATACGCAGTATTTT. Its protein is CASREGCKGDTQYF.

This clone is a singleton in its sample. J is TRBJ2-7 and V is TRBV6-5; 10 bases are shared with TRBD2. The V segment lost 5 bases and the J segment 3 bases; nucleotides outside the gene matches: 7. This CDR3 contains 15 residues. CDR1 is MNHEY and CDR2 is SVGAGI in the germline V gene. CDR3 bases: TGTGCCAGCAGTCCCTGGACTAGCGGATACTACGAGCAGTACTTC. Its protein product is CASSPWTSGYYEQYF.

The chain links TRBV5-1 to TRBJ2-1, with TRBD2 as a possible D gene (5 bases). This CDR3 is 17 amino acids long. CDR1 and CDR2 (germline): SGHRS, YFSETQ. Trimming shortened V by 1 base and J by 4 bases, and 18 bases separated the two germline ends. CDR3 bases: TGCGCCAGCAGCTTGAATGGTCGGCGGGCAGGATACAATGAGCAGTTCTTC. It yields the protein CASSLNGRRAGYNEQFF.

V and J are TRBV9 and TRBJ2-2, with 10 nucleotides matching TRBD2. The CDR3 has 18 residues. CDR1 is SGDLS, CDR2 YYNGEE, per germline. V was clipped by 7 bases and J by 6 bases; unmatched bases: 18. CDR3 residues: CASGSAPTLAGVAGELFF. The CDR3 DNA is TGTGCCAGCGGTTCAGCGCCCACGCTAGCGGGAGTCGCCGGGGAGCTGTTTTTT.

The rearrangement links TRBV29-1 to TRBJ1-2; 7 bases align to TRBD1. V shed 4 bases and J 7 bases; nucleotides not matched to a gene: 6. Germline V gives CDR1 SQVTM, CDR2 ANQGSEA. The CDR3 runs to 12 residues. This chain's CDR3 is CSVATGTAGYTF. In DNA form, the CDR3 reads TGCAGCGTTGCGACAGGGACGGCTGGCTACACCTTC. Combining the CDR3 with reference TRBV29-1 and TRBJ1-2 gives the whole variable domain SAVISQKPSRDICQRGTSLTIQCQVDSQVTMMFWYRQQPGQSLTLIATANQGSEATYESGFVIDKFPISRPNLTFSTLTVSNMSPEDSSIYLCSVATGTAGYTFGSGTRLTVV.

As to this clone: Because the CDR3's place on the DNA is in doubt, the DNA is left out and the CDR3 is given as listed by TCRdb. The chain uses TRBV27 and TRBJ1-5; the table's D call TRBD1 went unverified against the DNA. The CDR3 has 13 residues if both end residues are counted. The V gene's germline CDR1 is MNHEY and CDR2 SMNVEV (reference sequence). The CDR3 loop reads CASSFGPGQPQHF.

This sequence joins TRBV7-9 and TRBJ2-7, with D perhaps TRBD1 (5 bases). Trimming removed 7 bases at V and 2 bases at J, with 18 bases between. The CDR3 totals 15 residues. Germline CDR1 reads SEHNR; CDR2 reads FQNEAQ (reference sequence). Written as DNA, the CDR3 is TGTGCCAGCACCCTAAAGGGGCCTGGGCCCTACGAGCAGTACTTC. Translation: CASTLKGPGPYEQYF.

The chain uses TRBV11-2 and TRBJ2-5; 9 bases map to TRBD1. Germline V lookup: CDR1 SGHAT, CDR2 FQNNGV. V gave up 5 bases and J gave up 5 bases; unmatched junction bases: 6. This CDR3 region has 14 residues. In DNA, the CDR3 is TGTGCCAGCAGCCCTACAGGGGGCTGTGAGACCCAGTACTTC. This sequence encodes CASSPTGGCETQYF.

This clone came up once. The chain employs TRBV27 and TRBJ2-1; TRBD1 is a possible D gene (5 bases). Germline V gene lookup returns CDR1 MNHEY and CDR2 SMNVEV (reference sequence). Between the trimmed V and J ends, which lost 5 bases and 2 bases, there was a span of 16 bases. The CDR3 is 16 residues long. CDR3 DNA sequence: TGTGCCAGCAGTCCCCCCAGGGCAGCACCCTACAATGAGCAGTTCTTC. It yields the protein CASSPPRAAPYNEQFF.

This clone was observed once. This rearrangement joins TRBV28 to TRBJ2-5; possibly TRBD2 for D (9 bases). Germline V gene sequence: CDR1 MDHEN, CDR2 SYDVKM. The CDR3 covers 19 residues. V was shortened by 7 bases and J by 3 bases, with 30 bases between the two germline ends. The CDR3 reads CASNCRDTGGPSGEETQYF. The DNA for the CDR3 is TGTGCCAGCAATTGCCGAGACACAGGGGGTCCTAGCGGGGAAGAGACCCAGTACTTC.

This chain uses TRBV5-5 with TRBJ2-4; no clear D gene. The CDR3 spans 15 residues. The germline V gene encodes CDR1 SGHKS and CDR2 YYEKEE (reference sequence). Trimming shortened V by 6 bases and J by 8 bases, and 21 bases separated the two germline ends. The CDR3 here is CASTLSILGSDIQYF. The CDR3 nucleotides read TGTGCCAGCACCCTTAGTATTTTGGGCTCGGACATTCAGTACTTC.

The chain couples TRBV21-1 to TRBJ2-7; whether TRBD2, the table's D call, matches the DNA was not checked. TRBV21-1 constitutes a pseudogene. The CDR3 loop spans 16 amino acids. The chain's CDR3 is CASSKAREGPEGEQYF. The CDR3 nucleotides are TGTGCCAGCAGCAAAGCGCGGGAGGGACCCGAGGGGGAGCAGTACTTC.

The chain couples TRBV7-3 to TRBJ2-7; 7 positions agree with TRBD2. The germline CDR1 and CDR2 sequences are SGHTA and FQGTGA. This CDR3 region has 15 residues. The ends lost 5 bases at V and 3 bases at J; junction bases unmatched: 10. The CDR3 reads CASSPDGGKDYEQYF. DNA of the CDR3: TGTGCCAGCAGCCCCGACGGGGGGAAGGACTACGAGCAGTACTTC.

This sequence joins TRBV19 and TRBJ2-6; the D is unclear. This CDR3 comprises 13 residues. Germline-derived CDR1 and CDR2 are LNHDA and SQIVND (reference sequence). V lost 6 bases and J lost 2, with 5 bases in between. CDR3 DNA sequence: TGTGCCAGTAGCCAGGCTGGGGCCAACGTCCTGACTTTC. As protein: CASSQAGANVLTF. The full variable domain, in which reference TRBV19 and TRBJ2-6 provide the parts outside the CDR3, is DGGITQSPKYLFRKEGQNVTLSCEQNLNHDAMYWYRQDPGQGLRLIYYSQIVNDFQKGDIAEGYSVSREKKESFPLTVTSAQKNPTAFYLCASSQAGANVLTFGAGSRLTVL.

V usage is TRBV5-1 and J usage is TRBJ1-2; 8 nucleotides agree with TRBD1. Trimming cost V 2 bases and J 8 bases; bases outside gene matches: 14. Germline V gene sequence: CDR1 SGHRS, CDR2 YFSETQ. This CDR3 is built from 16 residues. In DNA, the CDR3 is TGCGCCAGCAGCTTCCGAGGACAGGGAGGGACGTGGGGCTACACCTTC. The encoded protein is CASSFRGQGGTWGYTF.